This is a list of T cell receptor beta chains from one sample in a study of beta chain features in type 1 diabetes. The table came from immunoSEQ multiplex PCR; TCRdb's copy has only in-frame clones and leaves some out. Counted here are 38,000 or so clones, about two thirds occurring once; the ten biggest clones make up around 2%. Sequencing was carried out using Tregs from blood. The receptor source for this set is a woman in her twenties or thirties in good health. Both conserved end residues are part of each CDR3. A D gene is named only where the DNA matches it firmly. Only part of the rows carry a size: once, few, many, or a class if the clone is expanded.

CASSQDGPSDMWETQYF	TGTGCCAGCAGCCAAGATGGGCCTAGCGATATGTGGGAGACCCAGTACTTC	-	TRBV14	TRBJ2-5	-	17
CASSSLGTSGRETQYF	TGTGCCAGCAGTTCGCTAGGGACTAGCGGGAGGGAGACCCAGTACTTC	TRBD2	TRBV28	TRBJ2-5	-	16
CASSLVAGGPSNEQFF	TGCGCCAGCAGCTTGGTAGCGGGAGGGCCCAGTAATGAGCAGTTCTTC	TRBD2	TRBV5-1	TRBJ2-1	-	16
CASSYTGGVNYGYTF	TGTGCCAGCAGTTATACAGGGGGTGTCAACTATGGCTACACCTTC	TRBD1	TRBV28	TRBJ1-2	few	15
CSVEDQQGFRGREAKNIQYF	TGCAGCGTTGAAGATCAACAGGGTTTTCGTGGTCGCGAAGCCAAAAACATTCAGTACTTC	-	TRBV29-1	TRBJ2-4	-	20
CASSLGALAEPRGNEQFF	TGCGCCAGCAGCTTGGGGGCCCTAGCGGAGCCCCGAGGAAATGAGCAGTTCTTC	TRBD2	TRBV5-1	TRBJ2-1	-	18
CASSPGQSNQPQHF	TGTGCCAGCTCACCAGGACAGAGCAATCAGCCCCAGCATTTT	-	TRBV18	TRBJ1-5	-	14
CASSRNSPLHF	TGTGCCAGCAGCAGAAATTCACCCCTCCACTTT	-	TRBV6-1	TRBJ1-6	few	11
CASSLSGGQYVNEQFF	TGCGCCAGCAGCTTATCAGGGGGCCAGTACGTCAATGAGCAGTTCTTC	TRBD1	TRBV5-1	TRBJ2-1	-	16
CASSLAGAYEQYF	TGTGCCAGCAGTTTAGCGGGAGCCTACGAGCAGTACTTC	TRBD2	TRBV27	TRBJ2-7	-	13